This entry concerns a single T cell receptor (beta chain). The data originate from a study of ipilimumab plus nivolumab after autologous stem cell transplantation. V was trimmed by 0 bases and J by 7 bases, leaving 8 bases between them. The CDR3 runs 13 residues. Germline CDR1 and CDR2: SGHRS and YFSETQ. The method was immunoSEQ multiplex PCR; TCRdb's version includes in-frame clones alone and lacks a portion of them. Of about 43,000 clones in the sample, over 75% were seen once. The chain carries TRBV5-1 and TRBJ2-1; D gene unclear. The source was PBMCs, collected in a trial of ipilimumab plus nivolumab as post-transplant consolidation. This clonotype originated in a male donor with multiple myeloma. The CDR3 DNA reads as TGCGCCAGCAGCTTGGCCACAGAGAATGAGCAGTTCTTC. Protein sequence: CASSLATENEQFF.